This T cell receptor (beta chain) was captured by sequencing in a study of Ad26.COV2.S vaccination and SARS-CoV-2 variants. Treatment meaning: roughly 19 received Ad26.COV2.S at low or high dose, single or two shots; about 5 received placebo; per-sample allocation not given. Samples analyzed were those drawn on day 63 after the first vaccine or placebo injection. Donation was by an adult aged 18-55 years who was in Boston. Assay: immunoSEQ multiplex PCR; the TCRdb copy retains only in-frame clones and omits some. Of 330,000 or so clones listed, approximately 87% were seen once; the top ten hold around 5.5%. This clone turned up a few times. The V end was cut by 3 bases, the J end by 4 bases, with 10 bases between. CDR1 is SGHDN and CDR2 is FVKESK in the germline V gene. CDR3 length equals 15 residues.

Sequenced material: peripheral blood, taken in a trial of Ad26.COV2.S vaccine versus placebo. This TCR was sampled from a person aged 18-60 years who received the Ad26.COV2.S COVID-19 vaccine or a placebo. This rearrangement joins TRBV14 to TRBJ1-6, with D possibly being TRBD1 (6 bases). This chain's CDR3 is CASSQKQGYNSPLHF. The CDR3 DNA follows: TGTGCCAGCAGCCAGAAACAGGGTTATAATTCACCCCTCCACTTT. The variable domain in full, completed from reference TRBV14 and TRBJ1-6, reads EAGVTQFPSHSVIEKGQTVTLRCDPISGHDNLYWYRRVMGKEIKFLLHFVKESKQDESGMPNNRFLAERTGGTYSTLKVQPAELEDSGVYFCASSQKQGYNSPLHFGNGTRLTVT.